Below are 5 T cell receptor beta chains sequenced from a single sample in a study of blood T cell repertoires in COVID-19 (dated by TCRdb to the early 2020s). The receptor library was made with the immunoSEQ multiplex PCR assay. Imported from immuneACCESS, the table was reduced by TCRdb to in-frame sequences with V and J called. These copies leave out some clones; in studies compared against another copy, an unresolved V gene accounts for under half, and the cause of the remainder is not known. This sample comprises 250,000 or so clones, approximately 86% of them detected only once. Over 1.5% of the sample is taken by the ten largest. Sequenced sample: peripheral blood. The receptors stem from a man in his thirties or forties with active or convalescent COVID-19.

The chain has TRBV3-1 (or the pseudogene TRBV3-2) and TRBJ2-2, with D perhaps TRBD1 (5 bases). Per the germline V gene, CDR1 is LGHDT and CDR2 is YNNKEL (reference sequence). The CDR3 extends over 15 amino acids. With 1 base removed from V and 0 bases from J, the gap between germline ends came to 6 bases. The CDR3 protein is CASSQGRANTGELFF. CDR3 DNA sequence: TGTGCCAGCAGCCAAGGCAGGGCGAACACCGGGGAGCTGTTTTTT.

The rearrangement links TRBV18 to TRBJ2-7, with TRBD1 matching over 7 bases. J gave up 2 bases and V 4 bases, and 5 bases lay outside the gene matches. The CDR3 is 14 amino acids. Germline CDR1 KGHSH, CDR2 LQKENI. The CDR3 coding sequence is TGTGCCAGCTCACAGCAGGGGGTCCCCTACGAGCAGTACTTC. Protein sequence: CASSQQGVPYEQYF.

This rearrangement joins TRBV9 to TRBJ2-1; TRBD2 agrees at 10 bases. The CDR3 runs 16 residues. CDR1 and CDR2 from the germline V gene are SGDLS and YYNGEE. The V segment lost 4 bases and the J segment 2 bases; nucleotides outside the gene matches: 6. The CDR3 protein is CASSRIAGGTYNEQFF. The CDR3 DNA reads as TGTGCCAGCAGCCGAATAGCGGGGGGCACCTACAATGAGCAGTTCTTC.

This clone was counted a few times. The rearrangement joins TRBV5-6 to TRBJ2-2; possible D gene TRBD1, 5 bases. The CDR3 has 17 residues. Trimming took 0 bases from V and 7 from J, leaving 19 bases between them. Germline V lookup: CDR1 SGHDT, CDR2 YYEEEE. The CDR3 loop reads CASSLVLQGDSGGELFF. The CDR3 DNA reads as TGTGCCAGCAGCTTGGTGTTACAAGGGGATTCCGGCGGGGAGCTGTTTTTT.

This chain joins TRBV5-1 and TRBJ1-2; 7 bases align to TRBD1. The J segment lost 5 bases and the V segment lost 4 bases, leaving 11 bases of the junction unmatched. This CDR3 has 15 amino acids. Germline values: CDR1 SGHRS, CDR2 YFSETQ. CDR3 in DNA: TGCGCCAGCAGCCTAAACAGGGGCGGTTTGTATGGCTACACCTTC. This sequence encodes CASSLNRGGLYGYTF.